This T cell receptor beta chain was found in a study of blood T cell repertoires in COVID-19. For the study at large: Whether acute or convalescent, the COVID-19 samples came from the United States, Italy and Spain.

Participants spanned ages about 18 to 100 years and resided in 20 to 30 US areas. Germline V lookup: CDR1 MNHEY, CDR2 SMNVEV (reference sequence). The CDR3 covers 17 residues. Germline trimming cut 3 bases from V and 6 bases from J; bases unmatched to any gene: 12. TCRdb's table, derived via immunoSEQ multiplex PCR, lists solely in-frame clones and lacks some. The table has a few hundred thousand clones, 70% to 90% seen once; the top ten hold 3.8%. V and J are TRBV27 and TRBJ2-1, with 9 bases matching TRBD2. The sample was PBMCs or T cells enriched from blood (not recorded which). The TCR originated in a woman between 40 and 50 years old with acute COVID-19. CDR3 coding DNA: TGTGCCAGCAGTTTTGTCAAGTGGGCGGGAGGGCTCAATGAGCAGTTCTTC. Protein sequence: CASSFVKWAGGLNEQFF.